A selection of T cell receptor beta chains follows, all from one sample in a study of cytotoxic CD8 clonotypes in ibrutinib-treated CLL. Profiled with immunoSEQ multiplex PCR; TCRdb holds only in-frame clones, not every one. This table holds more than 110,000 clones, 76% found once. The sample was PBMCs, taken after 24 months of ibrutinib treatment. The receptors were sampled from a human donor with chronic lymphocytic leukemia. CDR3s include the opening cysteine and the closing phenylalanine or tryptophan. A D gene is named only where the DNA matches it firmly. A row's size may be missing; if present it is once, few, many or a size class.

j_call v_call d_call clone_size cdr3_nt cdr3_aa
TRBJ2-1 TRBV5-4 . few TGTGCCAGCAGTTCCCCGAGGGGGGAGAACTTCAATGAGCAGTTCTTC CASSSPRGENFNEQFF
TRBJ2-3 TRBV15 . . TGTGCCACCAGCAGAGATTGGGATACGCAGTATTTT CATSRDWDTQYF
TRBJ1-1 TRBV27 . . TGTGCCAGCAGTTTATCCCCGCTGCGGGTATTGGACACTGAAGCTTTCTTT CASSLSPLRVLDTEAFF
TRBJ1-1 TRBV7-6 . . TGTGCCAGCAGCTTAGGCGAACACCGGACGAACACTGAAGCTTTCTTT CASSLGEHRTNTEAFF
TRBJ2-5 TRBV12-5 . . TGTGCTAGTGCCAAGGGGCGGGCTTACCAAGAGACCCAGTACTTC CASAKGRAYQETQYF
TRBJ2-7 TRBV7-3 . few TGTGCCAGCAGGGGGCCGTCAAACTACGAGCAGTACTTC CASRGPSNYEQYF
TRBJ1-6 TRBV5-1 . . TGCGCCAGCAGCCCGGGGGTCGGCCCAAATTCACCCCTCCACTTT CASSPGVGPNSPLHF
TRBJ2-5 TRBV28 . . TGTGCCAGCATAGGGATGGGGCCGGGGAGAGAGACCCAGTACTTC CASIGMGPGRETQYF
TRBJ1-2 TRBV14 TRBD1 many TGTGCCAGCAGCATGGACAGGGGCTATGGCTACACCTTC CASSMDRGYGYTF
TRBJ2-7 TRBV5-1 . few TGCGCCAGCAGCTTGGCCGGGGACGAGCAGTACTTC CASSLAGDEQYF
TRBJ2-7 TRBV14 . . TGTGCCAGCAGCCAAATTGGGCGCTTC CASSQIGRF
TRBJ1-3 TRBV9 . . TGTGCCAGCAGCGTAGAAGCCAGTGGGTCCTCTGGAAACACCATATATTTT CASSVEASGSSGNTIYF
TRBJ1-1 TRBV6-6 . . TGTGCCAGCAGTTACGCGGGACTGTCGGGGGGGGAAGCTTTCTTT CASSYAGLSGGEAFF
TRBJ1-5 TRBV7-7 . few TGTGCCAGCAGCCCGACTCCCGGGACCCGCGACCGGATAGGCAATCAGCCCCAGCATTTT CASSPTPGTRDRIGNQPQHF
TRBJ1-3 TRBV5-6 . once TGTGCCAGCAGCTTGTGGGGTCCCCCTACGGGCGGAAACACCATATATTTT CASSLWGPPTGGNTIYF
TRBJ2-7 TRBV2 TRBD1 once TGTGCCAGCAGTTCGGACAGGGATGGGACCTACGAGCAGTACTTC CASSSDRDGTYEQYF
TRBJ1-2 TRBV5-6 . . TGTGCCAGCAGCTTGTCCCTCATACCAGGGTATGGCTACACCTTC CASSLSLIPGYGYTF
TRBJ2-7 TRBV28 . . TGTGCCAGCAGTTTAGATGGGGCAGCTTACGAGCAGTACTTC CASSLDGAAYEQYF
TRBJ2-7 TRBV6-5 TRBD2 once TGTGCCAGCAGCCTACTAGCGGGAGTGGCCGAGCAGTACTTC CASSLLAGVAEQYF
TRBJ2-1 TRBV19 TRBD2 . TGTGCCAGTAGTTCCGAGCGGGAGAACAATGAGCAGTTCTTC CASSSERENNEQFF
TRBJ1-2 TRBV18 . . TGTGCCAGCTCACCACAGGGCAGGGGCACCAACTATGGCTACACCTTC CASSPQGRGTNYGYTF
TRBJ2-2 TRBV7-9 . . TGTGCCGGGCGAGCGGGCAGTGGTAACACCGGGGAGCTGTTTTTT CAGRAGSGNTGELFF
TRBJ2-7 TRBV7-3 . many TGTGCCAGCAGCTTAACGGGTGGGTTAGGCTACGAGCAGTACTTC CASSLTGGLGYEQYF
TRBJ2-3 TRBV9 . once TGTGCCAGCAGCGTAGGTCTTCAGGGCAGGGATACGCAGTATTTT CASSVGLQGRDTQYF
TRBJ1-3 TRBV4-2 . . TGTGCCAGCAGCCAAGGTCGGGGGTCTGGAAACACCATATATTTT CASSQGRGSGNTIYF
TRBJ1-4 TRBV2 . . TGTGCCAGCAGTGGCTCCAGGGCAACTAATGAAAAACTGTTTTTT CASSGSRATNEKLFF
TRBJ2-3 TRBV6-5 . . TGTGCCAGCAGTTACCGTGGCGATGGGGTGGGTACGCAGTATTTT CASSYRGDGVGTQYF
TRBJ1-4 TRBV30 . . TGTGCCTGGAGTTCCCCCGGGCAGGCAACTAATGAAAAACTGTTTTTT CAWSSPGQATNEKLFF
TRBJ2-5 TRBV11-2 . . TGTGCCAGCAGCTCACCCCACAGGGAAGAGACCCAGTACTTC CASSSPHREETQYF
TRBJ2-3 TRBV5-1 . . TGCGCCAGCAGCTTGGGGGTGACCCCCTTCACAGATACGCAGTATTTT CASSLGVTPFTDTQYF
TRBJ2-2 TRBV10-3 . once TGTGCCATCAAGGAGGGGGCGGTCACCGGGGAGCTGTTTTTT CAIKEGAVTGELFF
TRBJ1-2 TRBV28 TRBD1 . TGTGCCAGCAGTTTATCCCCAGGGGGGAATGGCTACACCTTC CASSLSPGGNGYTF
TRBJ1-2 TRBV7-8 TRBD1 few TGTGCCAGCAGCTTAGGGACAGGGAGCAACTATGGCTACACCTTC CASSLGTGSNYGYTF
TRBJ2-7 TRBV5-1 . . TGCGCCAGCAGCTTGGCTGCCGGGGCGACCTACGAGCAGTACTTC CASSLAAGATYEQYF
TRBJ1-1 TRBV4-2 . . TGTGCCAGCAGCCCGCCCCAAGGGCCGGGGGCGGTACGTGGGGCTTTCTTT CASSPPQGPGAVRGAFF
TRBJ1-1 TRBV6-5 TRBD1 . TGTGCCACGACGGGGGACAGGAACACTGAAGCTTTCTTT CATTGDRNTEAFF
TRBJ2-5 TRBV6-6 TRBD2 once TGTGCCAGCAGTTACTCGGGGGGGTCTGGTGAGACCCAGTACTTC CASSYSGGSGETQYF
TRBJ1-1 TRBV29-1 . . TGCAGCGTTGACCGACGAGGGGCCGCTTTCTTT CSVDRRGAAFF
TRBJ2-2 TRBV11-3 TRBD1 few TGTGCCAGCAGCCAGGGGACAGCTAACACCGGGGAGCTGTTTTTT CASSQGTANTGELFF
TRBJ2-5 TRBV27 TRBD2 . TGTGCCAGCAGACTAGCGGGAGGGGGGACCCAGTACTTC CASRLAGGGTQYF
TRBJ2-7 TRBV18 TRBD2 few TGTGCCAGCTCACCCCCGGGACTAGACTACGAGCAGTACTTC CASSPPGLDYEQYF
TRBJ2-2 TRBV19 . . TGTGCCAGTAGTAGCGCGGCAGCTCACACCGGGGAGCTGTTTTTT CASSSAAAHTGELFF
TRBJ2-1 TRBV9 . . TGTGCCAGCGAGAGGGGGAGCTCCTACAATGAGCAGTTCTTC CASERGSSYNEQFF
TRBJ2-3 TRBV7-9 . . TGTGCCAGCAGCCGGGGGACATCCGTGGATACGCAGTATTTT CASSRGTSVDTQYF
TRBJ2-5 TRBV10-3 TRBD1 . TGTGCCATCAGAGGGACAGGGGGTCGGCAAGAGACCCAGTACTTC CAIRGTGGRQETQYF
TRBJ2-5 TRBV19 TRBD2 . TGTGCCAGTAGTTGGCCACTAGCGGGGGGAATACCGTACCAAGAGACCCAGTACTTC CASSWPLAGGIPYQETQYF
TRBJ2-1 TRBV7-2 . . TGTGCCAGCAGCTTAGTCGGGGGTGAGCAGTTCTTC CASSLVGGEQFF
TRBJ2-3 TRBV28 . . TGTGCCAGCAGTTTTCGGGGACGGGGGCCGCGGGGCGATACGCAGTATTTT CASSFRGRGPRGDTQYF
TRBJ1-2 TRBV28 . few TGTGCCAGCAGCGGCCGAACGGGGGGCTACACCTTC CASSGRTGGYTF
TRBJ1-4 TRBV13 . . TGTGCCAGCAGCGTTGGGCAGTCTAATGAAAAACTGTTTTTT CASSVGQSNEKLFF
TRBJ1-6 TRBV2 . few TGTGCCAGCAGCGAAAACAACCGGGACTCCTTGCACTTT CASSENNRDSLHF
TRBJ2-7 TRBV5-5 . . TGTGCCAGCAGCGCGGGACAGCCCCCGTGGGGGCAGTACTTC CASSAGQPPWGQYF
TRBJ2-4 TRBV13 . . TGTGCCAGCAGCTTAGAAGGGACCGAAGACATTCAGTACTTC CASSLEGTEDIQYF
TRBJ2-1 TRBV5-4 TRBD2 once TGTGCCAGCAGCCGGGGGGGGGCGTTAGGAGACAATGAGCAGTTCTTC CASSRGGALGDNEQFF
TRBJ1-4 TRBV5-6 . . TGTGCCAGCAGCTTGGCCGGCAGGACTAATGAAAAACTGTTTTTT CASSLAGRTNEKLFF
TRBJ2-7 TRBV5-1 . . TGCGCCAGCAGCCCCAGGGTGTTCCACGAGCAGTACTTC CASSPRVFHEQYF
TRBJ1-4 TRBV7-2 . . TGTGCCAGCAGCTTAGCTGGGGGGGGCTGGGGAAAACTGTTTTTT CASSLAGGGWGKLFF
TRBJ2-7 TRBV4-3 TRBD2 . TGCGCCAGCAGCCAAGACCCGCCGGGACTAGCGGTGTCGGGTCACGAGCAGTACTTC CASSQDPPGLAVSGHEQYF
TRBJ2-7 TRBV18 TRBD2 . TGTGCCAGCTCACCCTGGACTAGCGGGGGCTCCTACGAGCAGTACTTC CASSPWTSGGSYEQYF